This TCR beta chain was documented in a study of blood T cell repertoires in COVID-19 (TCRdb year 2020). The study in broad terms: The collaborator samples originated in the United States, Italy and Spain and spanned the acute and convalescent phases of COVID-19. The material from the prospective study consisted of cDNA or gDNA derived from T cells, B-cell-depleted T cells, or PBMCs. Subjects who had been exposed to COVID-19, were actively infected with it, or had recovered from it provided the deeply sampled blood TCRbeta repertoires that made up the dataset. A freely available public database, intended as a resource for researchers studying the immune response to SARS-CoV-2, is where the repertoires were released. Samples were obtained from the ongoing ImmuneRACE study (first 160 participants) and from 1,200 or so subjects provided by 6 global collaborators. Nearly every sample came with metadata listing a de-identified subject ID, COVID-19 status, age in years and sex. Where available, HLA class I and class II types were taken from metadata supplied by the sample provider and were not determined by assay-based typing.

Participants in the prospective study were enrolled through a virtual design, were aged about 18 to 100 years, and lived in 24 United States geographic areas. Cohort assignment in the prospective study relied on participant-reported clinical history from a screening survey and a study questionnaire. Exposed participants were defined as having been in contact with someone with a PCR-confirmed or clinician-diagnosed COVID-19 case within 2 weeks of study entry. In the prospective study, mobile phlebotomists collected whole blood, serum and a nasopharyngeal or oropharyngeal swab from each participant. Participants in the prospective study had the option to provide additional blood draws and questionnaires over a 2-month period. Before DNA extraction, blood samples from the prospective study were shipped at room temperature or frozen. Between the V and J ends, shortened by 7 bases and 9 bases respectively, the junction contains 16 bases. The CDR3, from cysteine to phenylalanine, totals 13 residues. Left in the record is the CDR3 DNA by itself, 39 bases read in frame from the first base. Via the germline V gene, CDR1 is SNHLY and CDR2 FYNNEI.

This clone was detected a few times. The specificity of this receptor is unknown. Base qualities are not at hand, and no much larger clone is one base apart. TCRbeta CDR3 regions were amplified from genomic DNA by means of the immunoSEQ Assay, a bias-controlled multiplex PCR. Per the authors' processing: Within the assay, amplification of reference gene primers was used to estimate how many nucleated cells each sample contained. To quantify the absolute abundance of each unique TCRbeta CDR3 rearrangement, sequence reads were collapsed and filtered. Productive Simpson clonality was computed per sample as the square root of Simpson's diversity index over productive rearrangements. Not all clones reach the TCRdb copy of this immuneACCESS table, which keeps in-frame sequences only. Checked studies attribute under half of the gap to unresolved V genes and leave the rest unexplained. D and trimming come from the DNA, and the V and J calls and clone size come from that table. Across this sample there are fewer than 250,000 clones, with roughly 88% seen only once. The ten top clones hold about 4% of the sample.

General conclusions and limits of the study: The quantity of clinical and demographic metadata differed by source and by participant and was supplied without curation.

This receptor was identified in a woman aged 30 to 39 who had been exposed to COVID-19. Sequencing was carried out using PBMCs or T cells enriched from blood (not recorded which). The sequence joins TRBV2 to TRBJ2-1, and TRBD2 may be the D gene, going by 5 matching bases. CDR3 reads: CASIEGEGGEQFF. The DNA is as follows: TGTGCCAGCATTGAGGGAGAGGGTGGTGAGCAGTTCTTC.